The entry below gives a single T cell receptor beta chain sequence along with its context. V trimming: 2 bases; J trimming: 1 base; junction bases outside the gene matches: 3. This CDR3 region has 14 residues. Per the germline V gene, CDR1 is SQVTM and CDR2 is ANQGSEA. This record comes from a study of T cell changes during pregnancy in multiple sclerosis. Clones were read by immunoSEQ multiplex PCR, and TCRdb kept only the in-frame ones, dropping some. Of over 60,000 clones in the sample, roughly 91% are singletons; the top ten hold approximately 0.93%. Sequencing used peripheral blood, obtained in the first trimester of pregnancy. The receptor was derived from a female donor with multiple sclerosis, enrolled in a pregnancy study. The rearrangement uses TRBV29-1 and TRBJ2-7, with TRBD1 matching over 9 bases. CDR3 loop: CSVEMGQGSYEQYF. The CDR3 bases are TGCAGCGTTGAAATGGGACAGGGTTCCTACGAGCAGTACTTC.